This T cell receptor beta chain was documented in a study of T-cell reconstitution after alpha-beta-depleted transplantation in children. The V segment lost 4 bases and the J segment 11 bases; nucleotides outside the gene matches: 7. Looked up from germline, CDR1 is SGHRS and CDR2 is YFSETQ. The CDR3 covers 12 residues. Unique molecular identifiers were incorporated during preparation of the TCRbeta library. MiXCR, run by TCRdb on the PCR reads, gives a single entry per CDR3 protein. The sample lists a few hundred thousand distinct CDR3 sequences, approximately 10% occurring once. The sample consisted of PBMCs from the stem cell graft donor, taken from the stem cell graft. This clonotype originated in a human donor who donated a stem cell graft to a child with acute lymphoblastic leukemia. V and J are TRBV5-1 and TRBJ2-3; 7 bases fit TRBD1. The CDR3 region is CASSPGQVLQYF. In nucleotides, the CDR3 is TGCGCCAGCAGCCCTGGACAGGTTTTGCAGTATTTT.